This entry lists 32 T cell receptor beta chains sequenced from one sample in a study of pediatric ulcerative colitis. The table came from immunoSEQ multiplex PCR; TCRdb's copy has only in-frame clones and leaves some out. The data show 30,000 to 40,000 clones, about 81% seen once. The rectum was sampled with one to two pinch biopsies at colonoscopy. Sequencing was carried out using gut tissue. The receptors come from a boy aged 10-17 years with mild ulcerative colitis.

This chain joins TRBV9 and TRBJ2-3; no reliable D call. The germline V gene has CDR1 SGDLS and CDR2 YYNGEE. Trimming removed 4 bases at V and 2 bases at J, with 8 bases between. The CDR3 contains 13 residues. The CDR3 DNA reads as TGTGCCAGCAGCCGGATTGCCACAGATACGCAGTATTTT. Protein sequence: CASSRIATDTQYF.

This clone was counted only a few times. This chain links TRBV19 with TRBJ1-2; the D gene is possibly TRBD1 (5 bases). The CDR3 sequence is 15 residues long. The germline V gene has CDR1 LNHDA and CDR2 SQIVND (reference sequence). Trimming took off 7 bases at V and 6 bases at J, with 21 bases between the two ends. The CDR3 DNA follows: TGTGCCAGTACCCCTTGGGGACGGTCGAGGAATGGCTACACCTTC. Its translation: CASTPWGRSRNGYTF.

This chain connects TRBV6-1 to TRBJ1-2; no definite D call. Germline CDR1 MNHNS, CDR2 SASEGT. With 5 bases removed from V and 8 bases from J, the gap between germline ends came to 18 bases. CDR3 length equals 14 residues. The CDR3 spells CASSSPRNPAGYTF. The CDR3 bases are TGTGCCAGCAGTTCACCGAGAAATCCTGCCGGCTACACCTTC.

This clone was recorded once. The chain links TRBV6-1 to TRBJ1-1, with TRBD1 matching over 7 bases. From germline, CDR1 is MNHNS and CDR2 SASEGT. With 2 bases clipped from V and 6 bases from J, the junction kept 6 bases outside the gene matches. CDR3 length: 14 residues. The CDR3 here is CASSEWEGAAEAFF. The DNA of the CDR3 is TGTGCCAGCAGTGAATGGGAGGGGGCGGCTGAAGCTTTCTTT.

This clone occurred a few times. The genes are TRBV2 and TRBJ1-5; weak D call: TRBD1 (6 bases). The V and J ends lost 2 bases and 8 bases respectively, with 16 bases between them. The CDR3 loop spans 15 amino acids. Germline assignment: CDR1 SNHLY and CDR2 FYNNEI. The CDR3 region is CASSETGAGVEPQHF. The CDR3 coding sequence is TGTGCCAGCAGTGAAACGGGGGCTGGTGTGGAGCCCCAGCATTTT.

This clone showed up just a few times. This chain joins TRBV10-3 and TRBJ2-3, with a weak D call TRBD1 (6 bases). V lost 0 bases and J lost 6, with 16 bases in between. Germline-derived CDR1 and CDR2 are ENHRY and SYGVKD. The CDR3 runs 16 residues. Here the CDR3 DNA reads TGTGCCATCAGTGAGTCGAGAGGGGGTTCTAAGGATACGCAGTATTTT. Translated: CAISESRGGSKDTQYF.

V and J are TRBV4-2 and TRBJ2-7; 12 bases align to TRBD2. V was clipped by 0 bases and J by 2 bases; unmatched bases: 8. The germline CDR1 and CDR2 sequences are LGHNA and YNFKEQ. The CDR3 spans 18 residues. The CDR3 DNA follows: TGTGCCAGCAGCCAAGATGCTAGCGGGGGGGCCATGACCTACGAGCAGTACTTC. Its protein is CASSQDASGGAMTYEQYF.

The CDR3 region is CASSSIPQTSGGLTDTQYF. Here the CDR3 DNA reads TGCGCCAGCAGCTCTATCCCCCAGACTAGCGGGGGATTGACAGATACGCAGTATTTT. The chain joins TRBV5-1 to TRBJ2-3; the match to TRBD2 covers 12 bases. The V and J ends lost 3 bases and 3 bases, in that order; junction bases with no gene match: 14. CDR3 length equals 19 residues. The germline CDR1 and CDR2 sequences are SGHRS and YFSETQ.

This chain joins TRBV5-3 and TRBJ1-6, with 7 nucleotides matching TRBD1. TRBV5-3 is designated an ORF whose function remains uncertain. This CDR3 comprises 18 residues. The V segment lost 0 bases and the J segment 2 bases; nucleotides outside the gene matches: 8. CDR3 sequence: CARSLAARQGPYNSPLHF. For the CDR3, the DNA is TGTGCCAGAAGCTTGGCTGCCCGACAGGGACCCTATAATTCACCCCTCCACTTT.

The V and J genes are TRBV9 and TRBJ1-2, with D unresolved. In germline, CDR1 is SGDLS, CDR2 YYNGEE. The length of the CDR3 is 13 residues. The V end lost 0 bases, the J end lost 2 bases, and 5 bases lay between the germline ends. This CDR3 reads CASSVAQNYGYTF. CDR3 bases: TGTGCCAGCAGCGTAGCCCAGAACTATGGCTACACCTTC.

The chain employs TRBV6-5 and TRBJ1-2; D unresolved. V shed 2 bases and J shed 3 bases, with 13 bases lying between them. CDR1 is MNHEY and CDR2 is SVGAGI in the germline V gene. The CDR3 has 15 residues. In DNA, the CDR3 is TGTGCCAGCAGTTACGGGGTAGGGTCCTACTATGGCTACACCTTC. This encodes CASSYGVGSYYGYTF.

V and J are TRBV6-1 and TRBJ1-2; D gene unclear. The V gene lost 1 base and the J gene lost 0 bases, with 15 bases spanning the gap. The CDR3 sequence is 17 residues long. Germline V gene data show CDR1 as MNHNS and CDR2 as SASEGT. CDR3 coding DNA: TGTGCCAGCAGTGAAGTCTTTGATTTTATTTCTAACTATGGCTACACCTTC. Translated: CASSEVFDFISNYGYTF.

This clone was observed a few times. Other DNA sequences from this sample encode an identical CDR3 as well. The V gene is TRBV2, the J gene TRBJ1-2, with a possible D match to TRBD1 (6 bases). Germline V gene lookup returns CDR1 SNHLY and CDR2 FYNNEI. The CDR3 is 12 amino acids. Trimming removed 3 bases at V and 4 bases at J, with 6 bases between. The CDR3 DNA sequence: TGTGCCAGCAGTGACAGGGGCTATGGCTACACCTTC. Translation: CASSDRGYGYTF.

The chain couples TRBV25-1 to TRBJ1-2; TRBD1 is a possible D gene (5 bases). The CDR3 spans 13 residues. Trimming took 4 bases from V and 4 from J, leaving 10 bases between them. Looked up from germline, CDR1 is MGHDK and CDR2 is SYGVNS. The CDR3 region is CASSVQGSYGYTF. CDR3 nucleotide sequence: TGTGCCAGCAGTGTGCAGGGTTCCTATGGCTACACCTTC.

In nucleotides, the CDR3 is TGTGCCAGCAGCCAGGGACTAGCGGGGGCGAAGGAGACCCAGTACTTC. It yields the protein CASSQGLAGAKETQYF. The chain joins TRBV7-7 to TRBJ2-5; 14 positions agree with TRBD2. The CDR3 has 16 residues. The V gene end was trimmed by 5 bases and the J gene end by 5 bases; junction bases not matched to a gene: 7. Looked up from germline, CDR1 is SSHAT and CDR2 is FNYEAQ (reference sequence).

This sequence joins TRBV6-1 and TRBJ2-1, with 15 bases identical to TRBD2. The V and J ends lost 6 bases and 6 bases, in that order; junction bases with no gene match: 3. The CDR3 totals 15 residues. Germline CDR1 and CDR2: MNHNS and SASEGT. CDR3: CASRRTSGGANEQFF. The CDR3 nucleotides are TGTGCCAGCAGACGGACTAGCGGGGGGGCCAATGAGCAGTTCTTC.

The sample holds a few counts of this clone. This chain joins TRBV6-1 and TRBJ1-2; D gene uncertain. The CDR3 is 12 amino acids. Trimming removed 5 bases at V and 3 bases at J, with 7 bases between. In germline, CDR1 is MNHNS, CDR2 SASEGT. CDR3 amino acids: CASSRRDYGYTF. The CDR3 region has the DNA TGTGCCAGCAGTCGGAGGGACTATGGCTACACCTTC.

J is TRBJ2-7 and V is TRBV18, with D perhaps TRBD1 or TRBD2 (5 bases each). The V gene's germline CDR1 is KGHSH and CDR2 LQKENI. The CDR3 is 15 amino acids. Trimming removed 6 bases from V and 2 bases from J, with 17 bases in between. CDR3 in amino acids: CASSSPRDGAYEQYF. In DNA, the CDR3 is TGTGCCAGCTCGTCACCCCGGGACGGGGCCTACGAGCAGTACTTC.

The chain carries TRBV30 and TRBJ2-1; the match to TRBD2 covers 7 bases. The V segment lost 0 bases and the J segment 3 bases; nucleotides outside the gene matches: 5. This CDR3 region has 15 residues. Germline values: CDR1 GTSNPN, CDR2 SVGIG (reference sequence). The DNA of the CDR3 is TGTGCCTGGAGTGTACGGCGGGGGTTCTACAATGAGCAGTTCTTC. Translation gives CAWSVRRGFYNEQFF.

V gene TRBV5-1 combines with J gene TRBJ2-2; D remains ambiguous. This CDR3 contains 14 residues. The germline gives CDR1 SGHRS, CDR2 YFSETQ. Deletions cut 2 bases from V and 0 bases from J, with 5 bases between. The CDR3 loop is CASSFGSNTGELFF. DNA of the CDR3: TGCGCCAGCAGCTTCGGATCGAACACCGGGGAGCTGTTTTTT.

V and J are TRBV6-1 and TRBJ1-5; D call uncertain. Germline V CDR1 and CDR2: MNHNS, SASEGT. Trimming took 4 bases from V and 3 from J, leaving 13 bases between them. The CDR3 is 15 amino acids. CDR3 protein: CASSVIYRDNQPQHF. CDR3 nucleotides: TGTGCCAGCAGTGTAATTTACCGGGACAATCAGCCCCAGCATTTT.

The CDR3 sequence: CATSRVKTDGYTF. As DNA, the CDR3 is TGTGCCACCAGCAGAGTAAAGACAGATGGCTACACCTTC. V and J are TRBV15 and TRBJ1-2; the D gene is possibly TRBD1 (5 bases). The V gene's germline CDR1 is LNHNV and CDR2 YYDKDF (reference sequence). The CDR3 covers 13 residues. Trimming removed 1 base at V and 6 bases at J, with 9 bases between.

The chain carries TRBV29-1 and TRBJ2-5; 10 bases map to TRBD2. The CDR3 consists of 15 residues. V shed 4 bases, J shed 4 bases, and the junction held 9 bases outside the gene matches. Germline values: CDR1 SQVTM, CDR2 ANQGSEA. The CDR3 region is CSVVDLAGDPETQYF. CDR3 nucleotide sequence: TGCAGCGTTGTCGACCTAGCGGGGGACCCAGAGACCCAGTACTTC.

This clone was detected only once. The CDR3 loop reads CASSQGRVNYGYTF. The DNA of the CDR3 is TGTGCCAGCAGCCAAGGCAGGGTTAACTATGGCTACACCTTC. This sequence joins TRBV4-2 and TRBJ1-2, with D perhaps matching TRBD1 (5 bases). V dropped 1 base and J dropped 1 base, with 7 bases sitting between them. The CDR3 is made up of 14 amino acids. Looked up from germline, CDR1 is LGHNA and CDR2 is YNFKEQ.

The rearrangement uses TRBV25-1 and TRBJ2-1, with 9 nucleotides matching TRBD2. There are 16 residues in the CDR3. J was trimmed by 4 bases and V by 3 bases; bases with no gene match: 7. Germline assignment: CDR1 MGHDK and CDR2 SYGVNS. CDR3: CASSDSGGGDYNEQFF. The CDR3 nucleotides read TGTGCCAGCAGTGATTCCGGCGGGGGGGATTACAATGAGCAGTTCTTC.

The chain uses TRBV6-1 and TRBJ1-2; D call uncertain. The V and J ends lost 3 bases and 1 base respectively, with 12 bases between them. The CDR3 spans 15 residues. The germline V gene encodes CDR1 MNHNS and CDR2 SASEGT. CDR3 residues: CASSDVPGNNYGYTF. CDR3 DNA: TGTGCCAGCAGTGATGTCCCGGGGAATAACTATGGCTACACCTTC.

This chain uses TRBV14 with TRBJ2-7, with D tentatively TRBD1 (5 bases). This CDR3 contains 18 residues. The germline gives CDR1 SGHDN, CDR2 FVKESK. V lost 2 bases and J lost 0, with 20 bases in between. The CDR3 loop reads CASSQQKGRGSSSYEQYF. DNA of the CDR3: TGTGCCAGCAGCCAACAAAAAGGTAGGGGATCGAGCTCCTACGAGCAGTACTTC.

In its sample, this clone was seen once. The genes are TRBV11-2 and TRBJ1-6, with D maybe TRBD1 (6 bases). CDR1 is SGHAT, CDR2 FQNNGV, per germline. This CDR3 has 15 amino acids. V was shortened by 7 bases and J by 4 bases, with 14 bases between the two germline ends. The CDR3 coding sequence is TGTGCCAGCACCCGGGGGCAGGGGTATAATTCACCCCTCCACTTT. This encodes CASTRGQGYNSPLHF.

The V gene is TRBV5-6, the J gene TRBJ2-1; 14 nucleotides line up with TRBD2. J was trimmed by 14 bases and V by 3 bases; bases with no gene match: 7. The germline CDR1 and CDR2 sequences are SGHDT and YYEEEE. This CDR3 is built from 14 residues. CDR3 residues: CASSSGLAGVWEFF. In DNA, the CDR3 is TGTGCCAGCAGCTCGGGACTAGCGGGGGTTTGGGAGTTCTTC.

J is TRBJ2-7 and V is TRBV30, with 9 bases fitting TRBD1. Germline assignment: CDR1 GTSNPN and CDR2 SVGIG (reference sequence). V lost 1 base, J lost 2 bases, and 6 bases stayed unmatched. The CDR3 covers 15 residues. CDR3 coding DNA: TGTGCCTGGAGTGCTGGACAGGGGCAGACCTACGAGCAGTACTTC. Protein: CAWSAGQGQTYEQYF.

The V gene is TRBV6-1, the J gene TRBJ2-7; weak D call: TRBD1 (6 bases). The CDR3 runs to 13 residues. V lost 6 bases and J 0 bases, leaving 9 bases between the germline ends. The germline gives CDR1 MNHNS, CDR2 SASEGT. Here the CDR3 DNA reads TGTGCCAGCAGCAGGACAGCCTCCTACGAGCAGTACTTC. It yields the protein CASSRTASYEQYF.

In this sample, this clone turned up a few times. The chain employs TRBV19 and TRBJ1-6, with 10 nucleotides matching TRBD1. This CDR3 spans 16 amino acids. V trimming: 2 bases; J trimming: 10 bases; junction bases outside the gene matches: 8. Germline loops: CDR1 LNHDA, CDR2 SQIVND (reference sequence). For the CDR3, the DNA is TGTGCCAGTAGTATATGGACGGGACAGGGGTACTCACCCCTCCACTTT. Translating gives CASSIWTGQGYSPLHF.